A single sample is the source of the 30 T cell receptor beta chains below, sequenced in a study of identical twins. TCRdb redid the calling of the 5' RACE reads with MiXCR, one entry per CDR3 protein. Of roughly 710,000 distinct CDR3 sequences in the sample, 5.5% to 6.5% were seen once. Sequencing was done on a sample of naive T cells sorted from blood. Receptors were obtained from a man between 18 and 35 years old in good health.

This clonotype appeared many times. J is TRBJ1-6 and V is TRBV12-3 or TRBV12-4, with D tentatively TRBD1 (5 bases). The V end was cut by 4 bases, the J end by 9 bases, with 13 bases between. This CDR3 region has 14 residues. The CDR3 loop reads CASSSGTSSSPLHF. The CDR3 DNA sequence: TGTGCCAGCAGTTCCGGGACCTCGTCTTCACCCCTCCACTTT.

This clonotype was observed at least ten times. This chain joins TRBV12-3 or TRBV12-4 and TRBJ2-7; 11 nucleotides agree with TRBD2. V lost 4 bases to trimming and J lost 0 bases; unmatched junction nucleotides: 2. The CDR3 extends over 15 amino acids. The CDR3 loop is CASSSSGRSSYEQYV. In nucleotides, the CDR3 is TGTGCCAGCAGTTCTAGCGGGAGGTCCTCCTACGAGCAGTACGTC.

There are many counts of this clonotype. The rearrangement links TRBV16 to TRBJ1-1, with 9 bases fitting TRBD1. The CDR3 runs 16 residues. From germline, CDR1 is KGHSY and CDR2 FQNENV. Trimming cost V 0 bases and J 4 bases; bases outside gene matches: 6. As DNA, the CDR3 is TGTGCCAGCAGCCAATCTAGGGACAGGGAAGTCACTGAAGCTTTCTTT. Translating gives CASSQSRDREVTEAFF.

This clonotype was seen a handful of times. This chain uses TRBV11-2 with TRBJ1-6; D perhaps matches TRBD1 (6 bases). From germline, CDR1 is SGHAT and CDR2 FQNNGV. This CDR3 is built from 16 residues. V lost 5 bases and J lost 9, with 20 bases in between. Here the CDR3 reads CASSHGAQGYGSPLHF. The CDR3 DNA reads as TGTGCCAGCAGCCACGGGGCACAGGGATACGGTTCACCCCTCCACTTT. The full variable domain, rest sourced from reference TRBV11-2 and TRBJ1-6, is EAGVAQSPRYKIIEKRQSVAFWCNPISGHATLYWYQQILGQGPKLLIQFQNNGVVDDSQLPKDRFSAERLKGVDSTLKIQPAKLEDSAVYLCASSHGAQGYGSPLHFGNGTRLTVT.

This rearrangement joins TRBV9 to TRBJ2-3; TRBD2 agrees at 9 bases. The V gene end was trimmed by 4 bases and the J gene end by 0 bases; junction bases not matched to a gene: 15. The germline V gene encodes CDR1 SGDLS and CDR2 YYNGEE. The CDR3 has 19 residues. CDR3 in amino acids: CASSPIAGDGGFSTDTQYF. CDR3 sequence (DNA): TGTGCCAGCAGCCCCATAGCGGGAGATGGAGGTTTTAGCACAGATACGCAGTATTTT.

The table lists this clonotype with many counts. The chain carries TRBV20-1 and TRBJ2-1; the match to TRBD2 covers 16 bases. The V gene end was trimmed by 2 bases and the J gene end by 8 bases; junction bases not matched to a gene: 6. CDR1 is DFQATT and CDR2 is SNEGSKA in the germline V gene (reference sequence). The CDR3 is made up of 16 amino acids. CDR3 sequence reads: CSARRGLAGGFDEQFF. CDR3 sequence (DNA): TGCAGTGCTAGAAGGGGACTAGCGGGAGGGTTCGATGAGCAGTTCTTC.

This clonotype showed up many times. The chain's CDR3 is CSVEWGAGEKLFF. As DNA, the CDR3 is TGCAGCGTTGAATGGGGGGCCGGTGAAAAACTGTTTTTT. This sequence joins TRBV29-1 and TRBJ1-4, with D maybe TRBD1 (6 bases). The V end lost 2 bases, the J end lost 7 bases, and 11 bases lay between the germline ends. Looked up from germline, CDR1 is SQVTM and CDR2 is ANQGSEA. This CDR3 has 13 residues.

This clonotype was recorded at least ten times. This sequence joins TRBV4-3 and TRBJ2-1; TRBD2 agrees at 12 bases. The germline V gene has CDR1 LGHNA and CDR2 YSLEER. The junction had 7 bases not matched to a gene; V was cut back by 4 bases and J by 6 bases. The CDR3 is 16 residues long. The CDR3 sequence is CASSPRLAGVGNEQFF. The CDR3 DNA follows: TGCGCCAGCAGCCCACGACTAGCGGGAGTGGGCAATGAGCAGTTCTTC.

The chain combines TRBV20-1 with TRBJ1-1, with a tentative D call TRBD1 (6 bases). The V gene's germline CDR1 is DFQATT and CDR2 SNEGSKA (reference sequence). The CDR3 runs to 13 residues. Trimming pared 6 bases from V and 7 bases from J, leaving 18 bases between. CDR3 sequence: CSAPTGQGREAFF. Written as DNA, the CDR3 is TGCAGTGCCCCAACGGGACAAGGCCGTGAAGCTTTCTTT.

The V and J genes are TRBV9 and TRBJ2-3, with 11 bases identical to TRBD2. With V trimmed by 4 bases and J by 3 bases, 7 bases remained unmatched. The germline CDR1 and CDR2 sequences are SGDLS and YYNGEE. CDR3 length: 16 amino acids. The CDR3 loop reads CASSSNSGRGTDTQYF. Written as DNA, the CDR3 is TGTGCCAGCAGCTCAAATAGCGGGAGGGGAACAGATACGCAGTATTTT.

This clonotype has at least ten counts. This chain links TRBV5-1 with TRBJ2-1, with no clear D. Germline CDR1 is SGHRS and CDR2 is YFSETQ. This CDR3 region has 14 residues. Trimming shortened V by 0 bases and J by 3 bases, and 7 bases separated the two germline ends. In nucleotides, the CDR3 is TGCGCCAGCAGCTTGGAGCTGGACTACAATGAGCAGTTCTTC. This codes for CASSLELDYNEQFF.

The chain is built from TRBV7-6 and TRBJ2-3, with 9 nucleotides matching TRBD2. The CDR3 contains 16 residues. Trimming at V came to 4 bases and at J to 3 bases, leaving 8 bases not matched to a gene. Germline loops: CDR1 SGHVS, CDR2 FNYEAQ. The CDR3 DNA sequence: TGTGCCAGCAGCTCTCTGCTAGCGGGACAAACAGATACGCAGTATTTT. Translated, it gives CASSSLLAGQTDTQYF. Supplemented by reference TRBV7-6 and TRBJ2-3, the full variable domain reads GAGVSQSPRYKVTKRGQDVALRCDPISGHVSLYWYRQALGQGPEFLTYFNYEAQQDKSGLPNDRFSAERPEGSISTLTIQRTEQRDSAMYRCASSSLLAGQTDTQYFGPGTRLTVL.

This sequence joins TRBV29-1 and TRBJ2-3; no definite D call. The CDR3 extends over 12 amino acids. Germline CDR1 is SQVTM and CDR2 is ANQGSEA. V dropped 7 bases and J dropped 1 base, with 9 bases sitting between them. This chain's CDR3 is CSGSSGTDTQYF. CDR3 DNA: TGCAGCGGCTCCAGCGGCACAGATACGCAGTATTTT.

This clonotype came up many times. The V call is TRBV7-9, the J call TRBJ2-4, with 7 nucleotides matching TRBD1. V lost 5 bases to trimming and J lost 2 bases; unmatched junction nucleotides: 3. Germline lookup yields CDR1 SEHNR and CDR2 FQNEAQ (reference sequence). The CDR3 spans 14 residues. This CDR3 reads CASSVGQPKNIQYF. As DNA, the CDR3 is TGTGCCAGCAGCGTGGGACAGCCCAAAAACATTCAGTACTTC.

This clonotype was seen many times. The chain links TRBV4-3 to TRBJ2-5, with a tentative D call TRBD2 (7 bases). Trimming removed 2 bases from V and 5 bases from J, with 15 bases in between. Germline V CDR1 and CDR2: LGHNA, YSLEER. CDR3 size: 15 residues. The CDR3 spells CASSQYGGGLETQYF. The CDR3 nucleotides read TGCGCCAGCAGCCAATATGGGGGGGGCCTGGAGACCCAGTACTTC.

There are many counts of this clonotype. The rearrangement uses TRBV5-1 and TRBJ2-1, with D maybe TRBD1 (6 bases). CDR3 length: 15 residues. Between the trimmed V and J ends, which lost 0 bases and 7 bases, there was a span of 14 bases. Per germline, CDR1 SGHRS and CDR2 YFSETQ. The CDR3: CASSLVVDRENEQFF. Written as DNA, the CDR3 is TGCGCCAGCAGCTTGGTGGTGGACAGAGAAAATGAGCAGTTCTTC.

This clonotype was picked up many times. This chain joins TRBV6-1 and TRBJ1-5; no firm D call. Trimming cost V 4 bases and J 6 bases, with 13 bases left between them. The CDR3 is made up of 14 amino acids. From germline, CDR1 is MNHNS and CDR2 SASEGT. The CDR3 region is CASSATSIIQPQHF. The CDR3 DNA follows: TGTGCCAGCAGTGCGACAAGCATAATTCAGCCCCAGCATTTT.

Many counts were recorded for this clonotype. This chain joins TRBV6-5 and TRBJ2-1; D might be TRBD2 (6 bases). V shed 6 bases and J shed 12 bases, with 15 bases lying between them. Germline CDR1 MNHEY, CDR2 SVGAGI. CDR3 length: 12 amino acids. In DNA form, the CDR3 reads TGTGCCAGCAGCCCCCCGGGAGAGAGGCAGTTCTTC. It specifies CASSPPGERQFF.

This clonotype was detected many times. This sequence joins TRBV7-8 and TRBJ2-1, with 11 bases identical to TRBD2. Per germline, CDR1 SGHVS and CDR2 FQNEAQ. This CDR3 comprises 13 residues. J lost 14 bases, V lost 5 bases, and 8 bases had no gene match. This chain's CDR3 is CASSQPGLAEEFF. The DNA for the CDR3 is TGTGCCAGCAGCCAACCGGGACTAGCGGAAGAGTTCTTC.

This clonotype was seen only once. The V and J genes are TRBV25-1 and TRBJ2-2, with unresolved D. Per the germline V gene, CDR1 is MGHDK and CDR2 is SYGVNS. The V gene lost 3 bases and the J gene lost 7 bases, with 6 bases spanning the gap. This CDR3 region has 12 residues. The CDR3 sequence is CASSEASGELFF. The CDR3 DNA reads TGTGCCAGCAGTGAGGCGAGCGGGGAGCTGTTTTTT.

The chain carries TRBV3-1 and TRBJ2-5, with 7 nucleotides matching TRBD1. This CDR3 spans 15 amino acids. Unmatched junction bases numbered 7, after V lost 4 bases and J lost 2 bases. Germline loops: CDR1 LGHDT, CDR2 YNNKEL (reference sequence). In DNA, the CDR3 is TGTGCCAGCAGCCCATCTCCGGGACAGCAAGAGACCCAGTACTTC. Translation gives CASSPSPGQQETQYF.

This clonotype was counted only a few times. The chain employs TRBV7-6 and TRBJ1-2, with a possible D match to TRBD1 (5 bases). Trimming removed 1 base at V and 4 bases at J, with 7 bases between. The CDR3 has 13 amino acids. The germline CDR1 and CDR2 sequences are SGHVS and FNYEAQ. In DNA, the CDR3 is TGTGCCAGCAGCTTAGAAGGGACCTATGGCTACACCTTC. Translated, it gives CASSLEGTYGYTF.

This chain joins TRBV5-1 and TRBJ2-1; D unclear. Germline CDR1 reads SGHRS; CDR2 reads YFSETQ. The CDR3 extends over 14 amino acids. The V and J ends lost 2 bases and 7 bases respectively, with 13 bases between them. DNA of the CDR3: TGCGCCAGCAGCTTAAATCTAGGCATTAATGAGCAGTTCTTC. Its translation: CASSLNLGINEQFF. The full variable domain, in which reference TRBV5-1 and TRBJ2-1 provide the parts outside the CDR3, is KAGVTQTPRYLIKTRGQQVTLSCSPISGHRSVSWYQQTPGQGLQFLFEYFSETQRNKGNFPGRFSGRQFSNSRSEMNVSTLELGDSALYLCASSLNLGINEQFFGPGTRLTVL.

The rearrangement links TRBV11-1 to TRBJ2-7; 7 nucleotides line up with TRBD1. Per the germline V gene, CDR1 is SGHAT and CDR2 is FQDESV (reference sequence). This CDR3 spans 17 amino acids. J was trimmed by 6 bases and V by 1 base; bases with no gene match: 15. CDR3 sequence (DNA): TGTGCCAGCAGCTTAGGGGAGCGGACAGGCCTCTCATTCGAGCAGTACTTC. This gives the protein CASSLGERTGLSFEQYF.

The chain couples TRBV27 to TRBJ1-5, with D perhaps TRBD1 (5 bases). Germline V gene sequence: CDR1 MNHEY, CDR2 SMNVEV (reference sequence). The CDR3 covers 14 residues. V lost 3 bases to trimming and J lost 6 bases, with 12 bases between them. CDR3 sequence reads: CASSFGRDVQPQHF. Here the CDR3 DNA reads TGTGCCAGCAGTTTTGGCAGGGATGTTCAGCCCCAGCATTTT.

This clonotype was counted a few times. CDR3 sequence (DNA): TGCGCCAGCAGGCCCAGACAGGGGAATACAACTAATGAAAAACTGTTTTTT. It specifies CASRPRQGNTTNEKLFF. The rearrangement links TRBV5-1 to TRBJ1-4; TRBD1 agrees at 8 bases. The CDR3 is 17 residues long. CDR1 is SGHRS and CDR2 is YFSETQ in the germline V gene. The J segment lost 0 bases and the V segment lost 5 bases, leaving 9 bases of the junction unmatched.

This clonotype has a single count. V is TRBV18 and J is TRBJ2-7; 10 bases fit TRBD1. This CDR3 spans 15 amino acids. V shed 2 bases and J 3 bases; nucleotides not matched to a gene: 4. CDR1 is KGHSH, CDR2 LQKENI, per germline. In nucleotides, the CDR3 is TGTGCCAGCTCACCATTCGGGACAGGGGTCTACGAGCAGTACGTC. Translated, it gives CASSPFGTGVYEQYV.

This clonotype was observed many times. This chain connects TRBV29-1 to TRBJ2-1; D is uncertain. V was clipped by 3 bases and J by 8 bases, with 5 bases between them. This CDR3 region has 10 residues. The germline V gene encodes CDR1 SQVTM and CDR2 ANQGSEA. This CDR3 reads CSVERYEQFF. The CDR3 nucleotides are TGCAGCGTTGAGCGGTATGAGCAGTTCTTC.

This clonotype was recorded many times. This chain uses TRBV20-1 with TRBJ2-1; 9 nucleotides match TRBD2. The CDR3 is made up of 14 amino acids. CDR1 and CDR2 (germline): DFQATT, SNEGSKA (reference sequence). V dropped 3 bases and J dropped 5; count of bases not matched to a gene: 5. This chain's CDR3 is CSARVSGSNNEQFF. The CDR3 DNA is TGCAGTGCTAGGGTTAGCGGGAGTAACAATGAGCAGTTCTTC.

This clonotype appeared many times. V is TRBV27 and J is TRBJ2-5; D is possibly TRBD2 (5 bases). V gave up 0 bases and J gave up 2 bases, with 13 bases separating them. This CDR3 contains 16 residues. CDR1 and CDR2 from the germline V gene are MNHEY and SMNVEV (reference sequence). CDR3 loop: CASSLSITGWQETQYF. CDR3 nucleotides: TGTGCCAGCAGTTTATCGATCACGGGGTGGCAAGAGACCCAGTACTTC.